This TCR beta chain appears in the sequencing data of a study of blood T cell repertoires in COVID-19. CDR3 length: 18 residues. V lost 4 bases, J lost 2 bases, and 15 bases stayed unmatched. Germline V gene sequence: CDR1 SGDLS, CDR2 YYNGEE. The repertoire was sequenced with immunoSEQ multiplex PCR; TCRdb's copy has only in-frame clones and lacks some. The sample contains approximately 310,000 clones, about nine tenths of which appear only once. Sequenced sample: peripheral blood. The chain combines TRBV9 with TRBJ2-3; 8 bases fit TRBD2. The TCR comes from a man aged 50-60 years with active or convalescent COVID-19. The CDR3 sequence is CASSPRGWLAGITDTQYF. The DNA for the CDR3 is TGTGCCAGCAGCCCGAGGGGGTGGCTAGCGGGTATCACAGATACGCAGTATTTT.